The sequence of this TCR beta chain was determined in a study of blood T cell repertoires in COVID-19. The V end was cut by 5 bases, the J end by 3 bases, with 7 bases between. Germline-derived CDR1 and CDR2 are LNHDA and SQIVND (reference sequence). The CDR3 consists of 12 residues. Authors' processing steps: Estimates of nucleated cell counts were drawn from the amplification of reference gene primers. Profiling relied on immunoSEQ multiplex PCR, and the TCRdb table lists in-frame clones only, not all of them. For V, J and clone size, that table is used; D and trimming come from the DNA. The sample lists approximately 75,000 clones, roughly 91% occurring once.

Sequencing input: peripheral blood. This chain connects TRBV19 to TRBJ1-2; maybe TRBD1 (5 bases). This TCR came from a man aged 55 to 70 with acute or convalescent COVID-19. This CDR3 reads CASSRGDYGYTF. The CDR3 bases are TGTGCCAGTAGTCGGGGGGACTATGGCTACACCTTC.